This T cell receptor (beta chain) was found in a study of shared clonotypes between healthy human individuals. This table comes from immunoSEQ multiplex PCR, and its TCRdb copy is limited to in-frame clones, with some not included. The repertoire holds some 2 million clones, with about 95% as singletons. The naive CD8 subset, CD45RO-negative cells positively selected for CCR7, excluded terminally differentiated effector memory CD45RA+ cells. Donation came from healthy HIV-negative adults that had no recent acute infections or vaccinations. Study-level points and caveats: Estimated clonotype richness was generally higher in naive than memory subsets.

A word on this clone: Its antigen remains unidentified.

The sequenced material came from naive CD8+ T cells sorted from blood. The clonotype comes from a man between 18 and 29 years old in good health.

The CDR3 loop reads CASSWGPETEAFF. CDR3 nucleotides: TGCGCCAGCAGCTGGGGGCCGGAGACTGAAGCTTTCTTT. V is TRBV5-1 and J is TRBJ1-1; a possible D gene is TRBD1 (6 bases). The germline V gene encodes CDR1 SGHRS and CDR2 YFSETQ. Trimming left V 3 bases short and J 5 bases short, with 11 bases between. The CDR3 covers 13 residues.